Below, 30 T cell receptor beta chains from the same sample are listed, as sequenced in a study of blood T cell repertoires in COVID-19. The data were produced by immunoSEQ multiplex PCR, yet TCRdb's version contains in-frame clones alone and is incomplete. The table has fewer than 90,000 clones, nearly 80% seen once. Sequenced material: peripheral blood. The receptors were gathered from a man in his 70s with COVID-19, enrolled during active disease.

Ten or more counts support this clone. J is TRBJ2-7 and V is TRBV5-6; possible D gene TRBD1, 6 bases. From germline, CDR1 is SGHDT and CDR2 YYEEEE. CDR3 length equals 14 residues. Trimming removed 0 bases at V and 12 bases at J, with 19 bases between. Here the CDR3 reads CASSLVGTPQGGYF. The CDR3 DNA is TGTGCCAGCAGCTTGGTCGGGACCCCACAAGGGGGGTACTTC.

This clone was counted at least ten times. The rearrangement links TRBV7-9 to TRBJ2-2; D gene uncertain. This CDR3 spans 12 amino acids. Trimming shortened V by 5 bases and J by 2 bases, and 3 bases separated the two germline ends. CDR1 and CDR2 from the germline V gene are SEHNR and FQNEAQ (reference sequence). The CDR3 bases are TGTGCCAGCAGCCCAAACACCGGGGAGCTGTTTTTT. It specifies CASSPNTGELFF.

This clone was recorded only once. This CDR3 reads CASSFGDRDWETQYF. The CDR3 bases are TGTGCCAGCAGCTTTGGTGACAGGGACTGGGAGACCCAGTACTTC. This chain uses TRBV7-9 with TRBJ2-5; D might be TRBD1 (7 bases). Germline lookup yields CDR1 SEHNR and CDR2 FQNEAQ (reference sequence). This CDR3 contains 15 residues. V was shortened by 3 bases and J by 5 bases, with 16 bases between the two germline ends. Based on the CDR3 plus reference TRBV7-9 and TRBJ2-5, the full variable domain is DTGVSQNPRHKITKRGQNVTFRCDPISEHNRLYWYRQTLGQGPEFLTYFQNEAQLEKSRLLSDRFSAERPKGSFSTLEIQRTEQGDSAMYLCASSFGDRDWETQYFGPGTRLLVL.

On this clone itself: This CDR3 is also generated by other DNA sequences in the sample. The chain combines TRBV29-1 with TRBJ2-5; possible D gene TRBD2, 5 bases. This CDR3 region has 12 residues. V lost 8 bases and J 5 bases, leaving 15 bases between the germline ends. The germline V gene has CDR1 SQVTM and CDR2 ANQGSEA. CDR3 residues: CSSITGSETQYF. CDR3 sequence (DNA): TGCAGCTCCATAACGGGGAGCGAGACCCAGTACTTC.

The V gene is TRBV10-3, the J gene TRBJ1-6; D remains ambiguous. CDR1 is ENHRY, CDR2 SYGVKD, per germline. CDR3 length: 16 amino acids. Trimming removed 10 bases from V and 9 bases from J, with 25 bases in between. The CDR3 reads CATAPRAPRESSPLHF. Written as DNA, the CDR3 is TGTGCCACCGCACCCCGGGCCCCCCGGGAGAGTTCACCCCTCCACTTT.

The rearrangement links TRBV7-9 to TRBJ2-2, with 11 bases aligning to TRBD1. There are 17 residues in the CDR3. The germline gives CDR1 SEHNR, CDR2 FQNEAQ (reference sequence). V gave up 2 bases and J gave up 6 bases; unmatched junction bases: 8. The CDR3 region has the DNA TGTGCCAGCAGCTTACTGCCGGGACAGGGGGTTCCCGGGGAGCTGTTTTTT. Amino acids: CASSLLPGQGVPGELFF.

The chain links TRBV5-4 to TRBJ1-1, with 9 bases fitting TRBD1. V was clipped by 3 bases and J by 10 bases; unmatched bases: 10. The V gene's germline CDR1 is SGHNT and CDR2 YYREEE (reference sequence). The CDR3 covers 14 residues. The CDR3 DNA reads TGTGCCAGCAGCTACGTCCCGGGACAGGGAAGAGCTTTCTTT. As protein: CASSYVPGQGRAFF.

The J gene is TRBJ1-1, the V gene TRBV11-3; 9 bases are shared with TRBD1. Unmatched junction bases numbered 8, after V lost 4 bases and J lost 5 bases. This CDR3 region has 15 residues. In germline, CDR1 is SGHNT, CDR2 YENEEA. This CDR3 reads CASSSPDRGRTEAFF. DNA for the CDR3: TGTGCCAGCAGCTCCCCCGACAGGGGGAGGACTGAAGCTTTCTTT.

The rearrangement uses TRBV18 and TRBJ1-2, with 7 bases aligning to TRBD1. The CDR3 length is 14 residues. The junction had 11 bases not matched to a gene; V was cut back by 5 bases and J by 8 bases. Germline values: CDR1 KGHSH, CDR2 LQKENI. The CDR3: CASSTGTEYSGYTF. CDR3 coding DNA: TGTGCCAGCTCAACCGGGACAGAGTATTCAGGCTACACCTTC.

The V call is TRBV6-6, the J call TRBJ2-1; the D is unclear. Germline V CDR1 and CDR2: MNHNY, SVGAGI (reference sequence). CDR3 length equals 12 residues. Trimming shortened V by 5 bases and J by 3 bases, and 5 bases separated the two germline ends. The CDR3 region has the DNA TGTGCCAGCAGTCCCAGCTACAATGAGCAGTTCTTC. Its translation is CASSPSYNEQFF.

This clone came up a few times. The chain has TRBV9 and TRBJ1-2, with 7 positions matching TRBD1. The V gene end was trimmed by 10 bases and the J gene end by 3 bases; junction bases not matched to a gene: 12. In germline, CDR1 is SGDLS, CDR2 YYNGEE. This CDR3 has 14 amino acids. The CDR3 sequence: CAGTKGAQDYGYTF. CDR3 in DNA: TGTGCCGGGACAAAGGGGGCCCAGGACTATGGCTACACCTTC. Complete variable domain (other parts from reference TRBV9 and TRBJ1-2): DSGVTQTPKHLITATGQRVTLRCSPRSGDLSVYWYQQSLDQGLQFLIQYYNGEERAKGNILERFSAQQFPDLHSELNLSSLELGDSALYFCAGTKGAQDYGYTFGSGTRLTVV.

The CDR3 DNA sequence: TGCGCCAGCAGTGGGTCTCAGGGGAAAGGGTTCTTC. Encoded protein: CASSGSQGKGFF. This chain links TRBV5-1 with TRBJ2-1, with D maybe TRBD1 (6 bases). Germline loops: CDR1 SGHRS, CDR2 YFSETQ. This CDR3 spans 12 amino acids. V was cut by 5 bases and J by 15 bases, with 18 bases left in between.

The rearrangement uses TRBV7-9 and TRBJ2-3; maybe TRBD2 (6 bases). CDR1 SEHNR and CDR2 FQNEAQ come from the germline V gene (reference sequence). The V end was cut by 8 bases, the J end by 7 bases, with 13 bases between. The CDR3 totals 12 residues. The CDR3 loop reads CASRGTSNTQYF. The CDR3 nucleotides read TGTGCCAGCCGGGGGACCTCAAATACGCAGTATTTT.

The chain joins TRBV3-1 (or the pseudogene TRBV3-2) to TRBJ2-7; 8 positions agree with TRBD1. The CDR3 runs to 13 residues. Germline loops: CDR1 LGHDT, CDR2 YNNKEL (reference sequence). Losses at the gene ends were 4 bases for V and 6 bases for J; bases not matched to a gene: 5. CDR3 in amino acids: CASSRQGTAEQYF. The CDR3, as DNA: TGTGCCAGCAGCCGACAGGGGACCGCCGAGCAGTACTTC.

V is TRBV5-4 and J is TRBJ1-1, with D possibly being TRBD1 (5 bases). Between the trimmed V and J ends, which lost 0 bases and 11 bases, there was a span of 17 bases. The germline gives CDR1 SGHNT, CDR2 YYREEE (reference sequence). The CDR3 extends over 14 amino acids. CDR3 sequence reads: CASSLDNPVGGAFF. The CDR3 region has the DNA TGTGCCAGCAGCTTGGATAACCCCGTCGGGGGGGCTTTCTTT.

This chain uses TRBV15 with TRBJ2-1, with D possibly TRBD2 on 6 matching bases. Germline CDR1 and CDR2: LNHNV and YYDKDF (reference sequence). Deletions cut 1 base from V and 3 bases from J, with 19 bases between. The CDR3 runs 18 residues. The CDR3 loop reads CATSRGRGGSPRYNEQFF. DNA of the CDR3: TGTGCCACCAGCAGAGGGAGGGGAGGAAGTCCACGCTACAATGAGCAGTTCTTC. The full variable domain, completed using reference TRBV15 and TRBJ2-1, is DAMVIQNPRYQVTQFGKPVTLSCSQTLNHNVMYWYQQKSSQAPKLLFHYYDKDFNNEADTPDNFQSRRPNTSFCFLDIRSPGLGDTAMYLCATSRGRGGSPRYNEQFFGPGTRLTVL.

The chain recombines TRBV9 with TRBJ2-3; 7 bases are a match to TRBD2. The CDR3 is made up of 17 amino acids. Germline lookup yields CDR1 SGDLS and CDR2 YYNGEE. The V segment lost 0 bases and the J segment 5 bases; nucleotides outside the gene matches: 12. Here the CDR3 reads CASSVAASGYGGDTQYF. CDR3 in DNA: TGTGCCAGCAGCGTAGCGGCTAGCGGATATGGTGGAGATACGCAGTATTTT.

A remark on this clone: The junction shows a germline mismatch at one end, possibly a read error. The chain links TRBV5-4 to TRBJ2-5; 8 bases are a match to TRBD2. Germline V gene sequence: CDR1 SGHNT, CDR2 YYREEE (reference sequence). The CDR3 has 16 amino acids. The CDR3 here is CASSLAVDVAGGPQHF. CDR3 DNA: TGTGCCAGCAGCTTGGCGGTTGATGTGGCGGGGGGACCACAGCACTTC.

This rearrangement joins TRBV9 to TRBJ2-6, with TRBD1 matching 8 bases. This CDR3 has 16 residues. Germline CDR1 is SGDLS and CDR2 is YYNGEE. The trim removed 4 bases at V and 1 base at J, leaving 4 bases unmatched. The CDR3 DNA follows: TGTGCCAGCAGCCCGCGACAGGGGTCTGGGGCCAACGTCCTGACTTTC. It encodes CASSPRQGSGANVLTF.

V usage is TRBV6-6 and J usage is TRBJ1-2; the D is unclear. The CDR3 contains 14 residues. The V gene lost 7 bases and the J gene lost 8 bases, with 20 bases spanning the gap. The V gene's germline CDR1 is MNHNY and CDR2 SVGAGI (reference sequence). The CDR3: CASKTPGPGGGYTF. CDR3 coding DNA: TGTGCCAGCAAGACCCCGGGTCCTGGAGGCGGCTACACCTTC.

V and J are TRBV14 and TRBJ2-3; D might be TRBD2 (5 bases). V was trimmed by 0 bases and J by 2 bases, leaving 12 bases between them. Looked up from germline, CDR1 is SGHDN and CDR2 is FVKESK. The CDR3 is 16 amino acids. The CDR3 nucleotides read TGTGCCAGCAGCCAAGATCCGGGGTTCAACACAGATACGCAGTATTTT. Amino acids: CASSQDPGFNTDTQYF.

CDR3 nucleotides: TGTGCCAGCAGCGAAAGAGCCCCAAGCACAGATACGCAGTATTTT. This sequence encodes CASSERAPSTDTQYF. V gene TRBV7-9 combines with J gene TRBJ2-3; D remains unclear. Trimming left V 5 bases short and J 0 bases short, with 12 bases between. The CDR3 totals 15 residues. Germline V gene sequence: CDR1 SEHNR, CDR2 FQNEAQ (reference sequence). The full variable domain, in which reference TRBV7-9 and TRBJ2-3 provide the parts outside the CDR3, is DTGVSQNPRHKITKRGQNVTFRCDPISEHNRLYWYRQTLGQGPEFLTYFQNEAQLEKSRLLSDRFSAERPKGSFSTLEIQRTEQGDSAMYLCASSERAPSTDTQYFGPGTRLTVL.

V usage is TRBV2 and J usage is TRBJ2-3; weak D call: TRBD2 (5 bases). This CDR3 region has 14 residues. Trimming shortened V by 3 bases and J by 4 bases, and 11 bases separated the two germline ends. Germline loops: CDR1 SNHLY, CDR2 FYNNEI. The CDR3, as DNA: TGTGCCAGCAGTGAGCGAGGGTATGCAGATACGCAGTATTTT. Residues: CASSERGYADTQYF.

This clone was seen a single time. The V call is TRBV2, the J call TRBJ2-7, with D possibly being TRBD2 (7 bases). Trimming took 10 bases from V and 6 from J, leaving 13 bases between them. The CDR3 contains 11 residues. Germline CDR1 and CDR2: SNHLY and FYNNEI. CDR3 DNA sequence: TGTGCCAAAGGGGGGGGGCGCGAGCAGTACTTC. This sequence encodes CAKGGGREQYF. The full variable domain, in which reference TRBV2 and TRBJ2-7 provide the parts outside the CDR3, is EPEVTQTPSHQVTQMGQEVILRCVPISNHLYFYWYRQILGQKVEFLVSFYNNEISEKSEIFDDQFSVERPDGSNFTLKIRSTKLEDSAMYFCAKGGGREQYFGPGTRLTVT.

This chain joins TRBV7-2 and TRBJ2-3; TRBD1 might be the D (5 bases). This CDR3 has 14 amino acids. Germline V lookup: CDR1 SGHTA, CDR2 FQGNSA. Trimming removed 10 bases from V and 3 bases from J, with 17 bases in between. The CDR3 DNA sequence: TGTGCCACCAGGCAGGGCTGGGAAACAGATACGCAGTATTTT. It codes for CATRQGWETDTQYF.

This clone was recorded a few times. The chain carries TRBV28 and TRBJ2-3; TRBD2 matches at 13 bases. Germline-derived CDR1 and CDR2 are MDHEN and SYDVKM. After removal of 6 bases from V and 6 bases from J, the junction contained 9 bases not matched to a gene. The CDR3 covers 16 residues. In DNA form, the CDR3 reads TGTGCCAGCAGCAGTGGGACTAGCGGGACATGGGATACGCAGTATTTT. It codes for CASSSGTSGTWDTQYF.

This clone was recorded once. The gene calls are TRBV19 and TRBJ1-2; D unresolved. The CDR3 length is 13 residues. The germline V gene has CDR1 LNHDA and CDR2 SQIVND (reference sequence). Deletions cut 4 bases from V and 4 bases from J, with 10 bases between. The CDR3 loop is CASSTRQRYGYTF. CDR3 nucleotide sequence: TGTGCCAGTAGTACACGACAACGCTATGGCTACACCTTC.

This clone was observed a handful of times. The chain joins TRBV5-4 to TRBJ2-2; 11 bases align to TRBD2. Germline loops: CDR1 SGHNT, CDR2 YYREEE (reference sequence). Trimming cost V 4 bases and J 8 bases; bases outside gene matches: 4. This CDR3 has 14 residues. The CDR3 coding sequence is TGTGCCAGCAGCCTAGCGGGAGGAACTGGGGAGCTGTTTTTT. This encodes CASSLAGGTGELFF.

The V and J genes are TRBV20-1 and TRBJ2-5, with no clear D. V was pared by 6 bases and J by 5 bases, with 10 bases between. The germline V gene has CDR1 DFQATT and CDR2 SNEGSKA (reference sequence). The CDR3 is made up of 11 amino acids. Here the CDR3 reads CSAPRVETQYF. The CDR3 DNA reads as TGCAGTGCCCCACGGGTGGAGACCCAGTACTTC.

CDR3 residues: CASSRRTAYEQYF. The CDR3, as DNA: TGTGCCAGCAGCCGCCGGACAGCCTACGAGCAGTACTTC. The chain recombines TRBV7-2 with TRBJ2-7; possibly TRBD1 for D (6 bases). This CDR3 is built from 13 residues. The V end was cut by 5 bases, the J end by 2 bases, with 10 bases between. Germline lookup yields CDR1 SGHTA and CDR2 FQGNSA.